This TCR beta chain derives from a study of blood T cell repertoires in COVID-19. In the study's own analysis: It was from reference gene primer amplification that nucleated cell counts were estimated. Data came from immunoSEQ multiplex PCR; TCRdb stores just in-frame clones and leaves some out. V and J calls and clone size are given by that table; D and trimming were obtained from the DNA. Here the sample spans 380,000 or so clones, about 89% being singletons. The CDR3 spans 12 residues. The germline V and J ends were trimmed by 4 bases and 5 bases, with 9 bases remaining between them. Germline V lookup: CDR1 MDHEN, CDR2 SYDVKM.

Sequenced input: PBMCs or T cells enriched from blood (not recorded which). The chain carries TRBV28 and TRBJ2-7; TRBD2 is a possible D gene (5 bases). This TCR was sampled from a man aged 25-45 years who had recovered from COVID-19. The DNA for the CDR3 is TGTGCCAGCAGTTCTCTCGGGGACGAGCAGTACTTC. Translated, it gives CASSSLGDEQYF.